One sample yielded the 10 T cell receptor beta chains listed below, sequenced in a study of T cells after yellow fever vaccination. TCRdb recomputed calls from the 5' RACE reads with MiXCR, one row per CDR3 protein. The data contain 150,000 to 200,000 distinct CDR3 sequences, roughly 11% of them singletons. The specimen comprised CD8+ T cells sorted from PBMCs, sampled 15 days after the yellow fever booster vaccination. Every receptor here comes from a man younger than 30 who received the YFV17D yellow fever vaccine.

The genes are TRBV27 and TRBJ1-5; 7 bases match TRBD1. Germline CDR1 reads MNHEY; CDR2 reads SMNVEV (reference sequence). CDR3 length: 15 residues. With 6 bases clipped from V and 2 bases from J, the junction kept 7 bases outside the gene matches. In nucleotides, the CDR3 is TGTGCCAGCAGGAAACTCGACAGGGGCAATCAGCCCCAGCATTTT. This encodes CASRKLDRGNQPQHF.

This clonotype was counted many times. The chain uses TRBV4-1 and TRBJ2-1; the D is unclear. This CDR3 is 15 amino acids long. V lost 4 bases and J lost 2, with 12 bases in between. Germline V lookup: CDR1 MGHRA, CDR2 YSYEKL. As DNA, the CDR3 is TGCGCCAGCAGCCTTATATTTGGGCCCTACAATGAGCAGTTCTTC. This gives the protein CASSLIFGPYNEQFF.

V usage is TRBV4-1 and J usage is TRBJ2-5; no firm D call. Trimming removed 4 bases from V and 5 bases from J, with 11 bases in between. In germline, CDR1 is MGHRA, CDR2 YSYEKL. This CDR3 contains 13 residues. The CDR3 region has the DNA TGCGCCAGCAGCCCCACCCGACCGGAGACCCAGTACTTC. Its protein product is CASSPTRPETQYF.

This clonotype was counted only a few times. The chain links TRBV20-1 to TRBJ2-1; D is ambiguous. The CDR3 contains 13 residues. Trimming cost V 3 bases and J 8 bases, with 14 bases left between them. Germline CDR1 reads DFQATT; CDR2 reads SNEGSKA (reference sequence). CDR3 DNA: TGCAGTGCTAGCATCTTGCCGGATCATGAGCAGTTCTTC. Encoded protein: CSASILPDHEQFF.

V gene TRBV6-4 combines with J gene TRBJ2-2; either TRBD1 or TRBD2 may supply D (5 bases each). V shed 4 bases and J shed 4 bases, with 16 bases lying between them. The CDR3 sequence is 16 residues long. Germline-derived CDR1 and CDR2 are MRHNA and SNTAGT. The DNA of the CDR3 is TGTGCCAGCAGTGTAATGGGGGATACCCTCACCGGGGAGCTGTTTTTT. Translated, it gives CASSVMGDTLTGELFF.

V is TRBV12-3 or TRBV12-4 and J is TRBJ2-7; D is unclear. The CDR3 totals 13 residues. The germline V and J ends were trimmed by 5 bases and 1 base, with 9 bases remaining between them. CDR3 amino acids: CASSRAASYEQYF. In nucleotides, the CDR3 is TGTGCCAGCAGTAGAGCAGCATCCTACGAGCAGTACTTC.

The CDR3 coding sequence is TGTGCCAGCAGCCCAACTGTCCAATCCGGGGCCAACGTCCTGACTTTC. Its protein is CASSPTVQSGANVLTF. This chain uses TRBV7-6 with TRBJ2-6, with D unclear. V dropped 5 bases and J dropped 4 bases, with 15 bases sitting between them. CDR3 length: 16 amino acids. Germline V gene data show CDR1 as SGHVS and CDR2 as FNYEAQ.

This clonotype was picked up a small number of times. This rearrangement joins TRBV3-1 to TRBJ2-2; TRBD1 matches at 8 bases. CDR3 length: 15 residues. Looked up from germline, CDR1 is LGHDT and CDR2 is YNNKEL (reference sequence). V shed 4 bases, J shed 6 bases, and the junction held 7 bases outside the gene matches. For the CDR3, the DNA is TGTGCCAGCAGCCCTCAGGGGGCGAAGGCCGGGGAGCTGTTTTTT. Translating gives CASSPQGAKAGELFF.

This CDR3 is CASSYNRGWTEAFF. The CDR3 nucleotides read TGTGCCAGCAGTTATAACAGGGGATGGACTGAAGCTTTCTTT. V gene TRBV6-5 combines with J gene TRBJ1-1; 7 bases are a match to TRBD1. The germline V gene encodes CDR1 MNHEY and CDR2 SVGAGI. There are 14 residues in the CDR3. V shed 3 bases, J shed 5 bases, and the junction held 6 bases outside the gene matches.

This clonotype was counted at least ten times. J is TRBJ2-7 and V is TRBV7-7; 10 bases map to TRBD2. CDR3 length: 17 amino acids. The germline gives CDR1 SSHAT, CDR2 FNYEAQ (reference sequence). The CDR3 DNA follows: TGTGCTAGCAGCTTAGCTCGGACTAGCGGAGGGTATCGAGAGCAGTACGTC. It yields the protein CASSLARTSGGYREQYV.